Below, 28 T cell receptor beta chains from the same sample are listed, as sequenced in a study of blood T cell repertoires in COVID-19. Sequencing used immunoSEQ multiplex PCR; TCRdb keeps in-frame clones, though not all of them. The table lists approximately 140,000 clones, more than 70% of them singletons, with under 15% in the top ten. The material sequenced was peripheral blood. Every receptor here comes from a man in his fifties or sixties with active or convalescent COVID-19.

This chain connects TRBV7-9 to TRBJ2-1; 15 bases line up with TRBD2. The CDR3 has 15 amino acids. Germline V CDR1 and CDR2: SEHNR, FQNEAQ (reference sequence). J gave up 9 bases and V 8 bases, and 8 bases lay outside the gene matches. The CDR3 is CASGWTSGRAREQFF. Here the CDR3 DNA reads TGTGCCAGCGGCTGGACTAGCGGGAGGGCACGTGAGCAGTTCTTC.

The V call is TRBV7-2, the J call TRBJ2-1; a weak D match, TRBD2 (6 bases). Germline values: CDR1 SGHTA, CDR2 FQGNSA. The CDR3 has 14 residues. V gave up 2 bases and J gave up 7 bases, with 12 bases separating them. The DNA for the CDR3 is TGTGCCAGCAGCTTAAGCCTAGCGATTAATGAGCAGTTCTTC. It codes for CASSLSLAINEQFF.

The chain links TRBV7-2 to TRBJ2-5; 7 nucleotides match TRBD1. Trimming took 8 bases from V and 4 from J; bases not matched to a gene: 13. Germline CDR1 is SGHTA and CDR2 is FQGNSA. The CDR3 has 15 amino acids. The DNA for the CDR3 is TGTGCCAGCGTACCCATGAACAGGGGTGCAGAGACCCAGTACTTC. Translated, it gives CASVPMNRGAETQYF.

This clone is a singleton in its sample. V is TRBV7-3 and J is TRBJ2-2; 8 bases agree with TRBD2. Germline assignment: CDR1 SGHTA and CDR2 FQGTGA. With 5 bases clipped from V and 7 bases from J, the junction kept 12 bases outside the gene matches. This CDR3 comprises 16 residues. For the CDR3, the DNA is TGTGCCAGCAGCCCCCGCGGGTGGAGCGGGGGCGGGGAGCTGTTTTTT. Translation gives CASSPRGWSGGGELFF.

This clone has a handful of counts. The CDR3 DNA reads TGTGCCAGCAGCCGCCTACGCGGGGGAGCCAACAATGAGCAGTTCTTC. Protein product: CASSRLRGGANNEQFF. The V call is TRBV14, the J call TRBJ2-1, with TRBD2 identical over 7 bases. Germline-derived CDR1 and CDR2 are SGHDN and FVKESK. V gave up 4 bases and J gave up 5 bases; unmatched junction bases: 11. The CDR3 runs to 16 residues. Based on the CDR3 plus reference TRBV14 and TRBJ2-1, the full variable domain is EAGVTQFPSHSVIEKGQTVTLRCDPISGHDNLYWYRRVMGKEIKFLLHFVKESKQDESGMPNNRFLAERTGGTYSTLKVQPAELEDSGVYFCASSRLRGGANNEQFFGPGTRLTVL.

The genes are TRBV6-5 and TRBJ2-3; 12 bases are shared with TRBD2. V gave up 7 bases and J gave up 7 bases; unmatched junction bases: 9. The V gene's germline CDR1 is MNHEY and CDR2 SVGAGI. There are 15 residues in the CDR3. In nucleotides, the CDR3 is TGTGCCAGCACAGGGTCTAGCGGGAGGGCCCATACGCAGTATTTT. It codes for CASTGSSGRAHTQYF.

J is TRBJ2-7 and V is TRBV30; D possibly corresponds to TRBD2 (6 bases). Trimming shortened V by 0 bases and J by 6 bases, and 15 bases separated the two germline ends. Looked up from germline, CDR1 is GTSNPN and CDR2 is SVGIG (reference sequence). The CDR3 is 14 amino acids. CDR3 nucleotides: TGTGCCTGGAGTGTTTTGGGACTCCACGCCGAGCAGTACTTC. Its protein is CAWSVLGLHAEQYF. Together with reference TRBV30 and TRBJ2-7, the CDR3 gives the full variable domain: SQTIHQWPATLVQPVGSPLSLECTVEGTSNPNLYWYRQAAGRGLQLLFYSVGIGQISSEVPQNLSASRPQDRQFILSSKKLLLSDSGFYLCAWSVLGLHAEQYFGPGTRLTVT.

This chain uses TRBV28 with TRBJ2-3, with TRBD2 matching 13 bases. This CDR3 has 16 residues. Germline CDR1 and CDR2: MDHEN and SYDVKM. V lost 6 bases to trimming and J lost 6 bases; unmatched junction nucleotides: 9. The CDR3 protein is CASRSGLAGVSDTQYF. CDR3 nucleotides: TGTGCCAGCAGATCAGGACTAGCGGGAGTCTCGGATACGCAGTATTTT.

This chain links TRBV4-3 with TRBJ2-1; D is possibly TRBD1 (5 bases). Germline V gives CDR1 LGHNA, CDR2 YSLEER. Trimming stripped 0 bases from V and 5 bases from J, with 11 bases between. This CDR3 is built from 15 residues. CDR3: CASSQDSRGNNEQFF. In DNA, the CDR3 is TGCGCCAGCAGCCAAGATAGTAGGGGAAACAATGAGCAGTTCTTC.

The chain is built from TRBV20-1 and TRBJ2-1; unclear D gene. This CDR3 has 11 residues. CDR1 is DFQATT, CDR2 SNEGSKA, per germline (reference sequence). Trimming pared 1 base from V and 5 bases from J, leaving 3 bases between. The CDR3 DNA reads TGCAGTGCTAGAGCAGACAATGAGCAGTTCTTC. This codes for CSARADNEQFF.

The J gene is TRBJ2-7, the V gene TRBV30, with TRBD1 identical over 10 bases. The germline V gene encodes CDR1 GTSNPN and CDR2 SVGIG (reference sequence). V shed 7 bases, J shed 3 bases, and the junction held 6 bases outside the gene matches. This CDR3 comprises 13 residues. CDR3 region: CAYSTGGSYEQYF. Here the CDR3 DNA reads TGTGCCTATTCGACAGGGGGCAGCTACGAGCAGTACTTC. Looking up the rest from reference TRBV30 and TRBJ2-7 gives the full variable domain: SQTIHQWPATLVQPVGSPLSLECTVEGTSNPNLYWYRQAAGRGLQLLFYSVGIGQISSEVPQNLSASRPQDRQFILSSKKLLLSDSGFYLCAYSTGGSYEQYFGPGTRLTVT.

The chain uses TRBV9 and TRBJ2-5; the match to TRBD2 covers 9 bases. Germline CDR1 reads SGDLS; CDR2 reads YYNGEE. This CDR3 has 18 amino acids. V was clipped by 4 bases and J by 4 bases; unmatched bases: 17. This CDR3 is CASSPRGVAGAPGETQYF. For the CDR3, the DNA is TGTGCCAGCAGCCCCCGAGGTGTAGCGGGAGCTCCGGGAGAGACCCAGTACTTC.

The sample holds one count of this clone. The J gene is TRBJ1-6, the V gene TRBV2; no firm D call. Trimming stripped 1 base from V and 9 bases from J, with 10 bases between. Germline CDR1 and CDR2: SNHLY and FYNNEI. The CDR3 totals 14 residues. The CDR3 DNA follows: TGTGCCAGCAGTGAAGGCAGGCCCGGTTCACCCCTCCACTTT. It translates to CASSEGRPGSPLHF.

This sequence joins TRBV19 and TRBJ2-7; D is perhaps TRBD2 (5 bases). The V end lost 0 bases, the J end lost 2 bases, and 26 bases lay between the germline ends. Germline V gene data show CDR1 as LNHDA and CDR2 as SQIVND (reference sequence). This CDR3 has 20 residues. The CDR3: CASSIDRFLGDGTRTYEQYF. The DNA of the CDR3 is TGTGCCAGTAGTATAGATCGGTTTCTGGGAGACGGCACGCGGACCTACGAGCAGTACTTC.

The genes are TRBV6-2 or TRBV6-3 and TRBJ2-1; tentative D call: TRBD1 (6 bases). CDR1 and CDR2 (germline): MNHEY, SVGEGT. With 2 bases removed from V and 4 bases from J, the gap between germline ends came to 12 bases. The CDR3 runs to 15 residues. CDR3 in amino acids: CASSYGTGLYNEQFF. CDR3 nucleotide sequence: TGTGCCAGCAGTTACGGAACAGGGTTGTACAATGAGCAGTTCTTC.

The chain carries TRBV28 and TRBJ1-1; 8 bases map to TRBD1. CDR1 and CDR2 from the germline V gene are MDHEN and SYDVKM. This CDR3 is built from 16 residues. Trimming removed 5 bases from V and 3 bases from J; junction bases left unmatched: 11. The CDR3 DNA follows: TGTGCCAGCAGTCCCCGACAGGGGCGAGGGGACACTGAAGCTTTCTTT. As protein: CASSPRQGRGDTEAFF. Full variable domain (outside the CDR3, taken from reference TRBV28 and TRBJ1-1): DVKVTQSSRYLVKRTGEKVFLECVQDMDHENMFWYRQDPGLGLRLIYFSYDVKMKEKGDIPEGYSVSREKKERFSLILESASTNQTSMYLCASSPRQGRGDTEAFFGQGTRLTVV.

This clone was observed a handful of times. The chain joins TRBV19 to TRBJ2-2; maybe TRBD2 (5 bases). Germline loops: CDR1 LNHDA, CDR2 SQIVND (reference sequence). The ends were cut back, 3 bases at V and 7 bases at J, with 12 bases in the middle. The CDR3 spans 14 residues. The CDR3 nucleotides read TGTGCCAGTAGTATGAGGTCACGGGGCGGGGAGCTGTTTTTT. Translating gives CASSMRSRGGELFF.

J is TRBJ1-5 and V is TRBV28; 10 nucleotides line up with TRBD1. Trimming took 2 bases from V and 7 from J; bases not matched to a gene: 5. CDR3 length: 15 residues. CDR1 and CDR2 (germline): MDHEN, SYDVKM. DNA of the CDR3: TGTGCCAGCAGTTTACGGACAGGGGGTATCCAGCCCCAGCATTTT. Amino acid sequence: CASSLRTGGIQPQHF.

This rearrangement joins TRBV9 to TRBJ2-2, with D tentatively TRBD1 (6 bases). Between the trimmed V and J ends, which lost 7 bases and 0 bases, there was a span of 10 bases. The V gene's germline CDR1 is SGDLS and CDR2 YYNGEE. This CDR3 contains 14 residues. CDR3 protein: CASQGLANTGELFF. CDR3 DNA: TGTGCCAGCCAGGGGCTAGCGAACACCGGGGAGCTGTTTTTT.

This clone appeared once. The chain combines TRBV6-6 with TRBJ1-2, with TRBD1 identical over 9 bases. The CDR3 loop spans 14 amino acids. V trimming: 6 bases; J trimming: 3 bases; junction bases outside the gene matches: 5. The germline CDR1 and CDR2 sequences are MNHNY and SVGAGI (reference sequence). CDR3 sequence: CASRMGQGHYGYTF. The CDR3 nucleotides are TGTGCCAGCAGGATGGGACAGGGCCACTATGGCTACACCTTC.

The gene calls are TRBV4-1 and TRBJ2-7, with 12 bases lining up with TRBD2. The V gene's germline CDR1 is MGHRA and CDR2 YSYEKL. Trimming at V came to 0 bases and at J to 2 bases, leaving 5 bases not matched to a gene. This CDR3 spans 17 amino acids. This chain's CDR3 is CASSQELAGGIPYEQYF. CDR3 nucleotides: TGCGCCAGCAGCCAAGAACTAGCGGGAGGAATCCCCTACGAGCAGTACTTC.

In DNA form, the CDR3 reads TGCGCCAGCAGCCAAGTTGCGACAGCGCAAGAGACCCAGTACTTC. Its protein product is CASSQVATAQETQYF. The chain combines TRBV4-1 with TRBJ2-5; tentative D call: TRBD1 (5 bases). From germline, CDR1 is MGHRA and CDR2 YSYEKL. Deletions cut 1 base from V and 2 bases from J, with 11 bases between. This CDR3 is built from 15 residues.

This clone was picked up one time. As DNA, the CDR3 is TGTGCCAGCAGTTACTCCGGGGGGGCCGGTACTGAAGCTTTCTTT. This encodes CASSYSGGAGTEAFF. The chain joins TRBV6-5 to TRBJ1-1; a possible D gene is TRBD1 (6 bases). V lost 0 bases to trimming and J lost 5 bases, with 13 bases between them. CDR3 length: 15 residues. Germline V gives CDR1 MNHEY, CDR2 SVGAGI.

This chain links TRBV30 with TRBJ1-2; 8 nucleotides align to TRBD1. CDR3 size: 14 residues. After removal of 4 bases from V and 2 bases from J, the junction contained 6 bases not matched to a gene. Germline V gene sequence: CDR1 GTSNPN, CDR2 SVGIG (reference sequence). CDR3 DNA sequence: TGTGCCTGGATGTGGCCAGGGGGCAACTATGGCTACACCTTC. Its protein is CAWMWPGGNYGYTF. The variable domain in full, with the rest retrieved from reference TRBV30 and TRBJ1-2, is SQTIHQWPATLVQPVGSPLSLECTVEGTSNPNLYWYRQAAGRGLQLLFYSVGIGQISSEVPQNLSASRPQDRQFILSSKKLLLSDSGFYLCAWMWPGGNYGYTFGSGTRLTVV.

J is TRBJ1-1 and V is TRBV6-2 or TRBV6-3, with a weak D call TRBD1 (6 bases). V was trimmed by 5 bases and J by 11 bases, leaving 15 bases between them. The CDR3 loop spans 12 amino acids. Looked up from germline, CDR1 is MNHEY and CDR2 is SVGEGT. The CDR3 loop reads CASSRLTGSAFF. CDR3 bases: TGTGCCAGCAGTCGGCTAACAGGGAGCGCTTTCTTT.

The rearrangement uses TRBV6-6 and TRBJ1-4; no reliable D call. Germline V gene sequence: CDR1 MNHNY, CDR2 SVGAGI (reference sequence). Trimming left V 5 bases short and J 6 bases short, with 7 bases between. This CDR3 has 12 residues. In DNA form, the CDR3 reads TGTGCCAGCAGTCGGCGGGATGAAAAACTGTTTTTT. Translation: CASSRRDEKLFF.

The chain couples TRBV7-2 to TRBJ2-1, with a possible D match to TRBD2 (6 bases). Germline V gene lookup returns CDR1 SGHTA and CDR2 FQGNSA. The CDR3 has 17 residues. Trimming removed 1 base at V and 1 base at J, with 14 bases between. CDR3 DNA: TGTGCCAGCAGCTTAGTGCCAGCGGGCCCATCCTACAATGAGCAGTTCTTC. Translation gives CASSLVPAGPSYNEQFF. Together with reference TRBV7-2 and TRBJ2-1, the CDR3 gives the full variable domain: GAGVSQSPSNKVTEKGKDVELRCDPISGHTALYWYRQSLGQGLEFLIYFQGNSAPDKSGLPSDRFSAERTGGSVSTLTIQRTQQEDSAVYLCASSLVPAGPSYNEQFFGPGTRLTVL.

The J gene is TRBJ2-3, the V gene TRBV7-9; 8 nucleotides match TRBD2. The length of the CDR3 is 14 residues. Germline assignment: CDR1 SEHNR and CDR2 FQNEAQ (reference sequence). V was clipped by 6 bases and J by 1 base; unmatched bases: 3. CDR3 sequence (DNA): TGTGCCAGCAGTACGACTAGCGGCACAGATACGCAGTATTTT. Amino acids: CASSTTSGTDTQYF.